Below are 32 T cell receptor beta chains sequenced from a single sample in a study of regulatory T cells in long-lasting Graves disease. The TCR beta library used iRepertoire HTBI primers with Arm-PCR amplification of CDR3. In TCRdb, the multiplex PCR reads were re-called with MiXCR into one record per CDR3 protein. The data contain about 540,000 distinct CDR3 sequences, approximately 15% of them seen just once; the ten biggest clones take up under 10%. The time point: newly diagnosed GD, antithyroid drugs for less than 3 months. Extracted PBMC RNA gave rise to the TCR library. This sample also belongs to another study, concerning T cells in Graves' hyperthyroidism and ophthalmopathy.

The sequencing used peripheral blood mononuclear cells (PBMCs), collected at new diagnosis, from a patient treated with antithyroid drugs. The receptors were sampled from a man aged 30-40 years with Graves disease.

The chain links TRBV7-9 to TRBJ1-2; 12 nucleotides line up with TRBD1. This CDR3 has 16 amino acids. The germline CDR1 and CDR2 sequences are SEHNR and FQNEAQ (reference sequence). V was clipped by 9 bases and J by 4 bases; unmatched bases: 12. The DNA of the CDR3 is TGTGCCAGTTCTCGGGGGGACAGGGGGCGCGTCTATGGCTACACCTTC. It encodes CASSRGDRGRVYGYTF.

The rearrangement uses TRBV5-6 and TRBJ2-6; D may be TRBD1 or TRBD2 (5 bases each). This CDR3 contains 17 residues. Trimming removed 0 bases at V and 0 bases at J, with 10 bases between. Per the germline V gene, CDR1 is SGHDT and CDR2 is YYEEEE. CDR3 loop: CASSLVAGSSGANVLTF. Here the CDR3 DNA reads TGTGCCAGCAGCTTGGTCGCAGGGAGCTCTGGGGCCAACGTCCTGACTTTC.

V gene TRBV7-8 combines with J gene TRBJ2-1; 9 bases are a match to TRBD2. The CDR3 is made up of 16 amino acids. V shed 5 bases, J shed 6 bases, and the junction held 11 bases outside the gene matches. Germline lookup yields CDR1 SGHVS and CDR2 FQNEAQ. In nucleotides, the CDR3 is TGTGCCAGCAGCCCATTAGCGGGAGAAGCGAGCAATGAGCAGTTCTTC. Translation: CASSPLAGEASNEQFF.

This clonotype was picked up many times. The chain employs TRBV12-3 or TRBV12-4 and TRBJ1-5; D possibly corresponds to TRBD1 (6 bases). Trimming took off 5 bases at V and 7 bases at J, with 15 bases between the two ends. The CDR3 is made up of 14 amino acids. This CDR3 is CASSAQGRWQPQHF. For the CDR3, the DNA is TGTGCCAGCAGTGCACAGGGTCGGTGGCAGCCCCAGCATTTT.

This clonotype was observed at least ten times. The chain is built from TRBV24-1 and TRBJ2-1; no clear D. Germline CDR1 is KGHDR and CDR2 is SFDVKD. Deletions cut 2 bases from V and 8 bases from J, with 15 bases between. The CDR3 is 15 amino acids. CDR3 amino acids: CATSDSRLATHEQFF. Written as DNA, the CDR3 is TGTGCCACCAGTGATTCCCGACTTGCGACGCATGAGCAGTTCTTC.

In this sample, this clonotype turned up many times. The V gene is TRBV12-3 or TRBV12-4, the J gene TRBJ1-1; no firm D call. V was cut by 2 bases and J by 2 bases, with 9 bases left in between. CDR3 length: 14 amino acids. CDR3 in DNA: TGTGCCAGCAGTTTAATGAGTTTTAACACTGAAGCTTTCTTT. It codes for CASSLMSFNTEAFF.

The rearrangement joins TRBV30 to TRBJ2-7; no clear D gene. Deletions cut 2 bases from V and 6 bases from J, with 11 bases between. The CDR3 contains 12 residues. Germline CDR1 reads GTSNPN; CDR2 reads SVGIG (reference sequence). The CDR3 coding sequence is TGTGCCTGGAGTCGACTCGGGTTCGAGCAGTACTTC. This gives the protein CAWSRLGFEQYF.

This clonotype was found many times. The chain recombines TRBV15 with TRBJ1-1; 8 bases fit TRBD1. V lost 5 bases, J lost 5 bases, and 4 bases stayed unmatched. This CDR3 spans 13 amino acids. Per the germline V gene, CDR1 is LNHNV and CDR2 is YYDKDF (reference sequence). For the CDR3, the DNA is TGTGCCACCAGCGTAACAGGGGGGACTGAAGCTTTCTTT. Its protein is CATSVTGGTEAFF.

Only one count was recorded for this clonotype. Its ends do not fully match the called genes, so a read error is possible. The chain uses TRBV5-6 and TRBJ1-2; D not certain. In germline, CDR1 is SGHDT, CDR2 YYEEEE. The CDR3 is 13 residues long. The CDR3 loop is CASNLAPGYGYTF. CDR3 sequence (DNA): TGTGCCAGCAACTTGGCTCCAGGCTATGGCTACACCTTC.

This clonotype was recorded many times. CDR3 sequence (DNA): TGTGCCAGCACACGGAACTATGGCTACACCTTC. It encodes CASTRNYGYTF. V gene TRBV6-1 combines with J gene TRBJ1-2, with D unclear. Germline values: CDR1 MNHNS, CDR2 SASEGT. Trimming stripped 7 bases from V and 2 bases from J, with 5 bases between. This CDR3 region has 11 residues.

This clonotype was seen repeatedly, ten times or more. This chain links TRBV6-2 or TRBV6-3 with TRBJ2-7; 8 bases fit TRBD1. CDR1 and CDR2 (germline): MNHEY, SVGEGT. With V trimmed by 6 bases and J by 6 bases, 4 bases remained unmatched. There are 12 residues in the CDR3. The CDR3, as DNA: TGTGCCAGCAGACTCGACAGGGGCGAGCAGTACTTC. Its translation is CASRLDRGEQYF.

This clonotype was recorded many times. The V call is TRBV6-1, the J call TRBJ2-6; D might be TRBD1 (5 bases). Trimming removed 4 bases at V and 1 base at J, with 14 bases between. The germline V gene encodes CDR1 MNHNS and CDR2 SASEGT. The CDR3 totals 17 residues. CDR3 DNA: TGTGCCAGCAGTGCGGCGCCCGCAGGGTCTGGGGCCAACGTCCTGACTTTC. Translated: CASSAAPAGSGANVLTF.

With respect to this clonotype: It may be a read error: a sequence one base away is much more abundant. The rearrangement joins TRBV12-5 to TRBJ2-2; no reliable D call. The CDR3 loop spans 17 amino acids. Germline values: CDR1 LGHNT, CDR2 FRNRAP. The CDR3 nucleotides are TGTGTTAGTGGTTTGGTACTAAGTAGAGTTAACACCGGGGAGCTGTTTTTT. Its translation is CVSGLVLSRVNTGELFF.

Ten or more counts support this clonotype. The genes are TRBV27 and TRBJ2-1; TRBD2 matches at 15 bases. Trimming removed 4 bases from V and 6 bases from J; junction bases left unmatched: 13. Germline loops: CDR1 MNHEY, CDR2 SMNVEV (reference sequence). The CDR3 covers 19 residues. DNA of the CDR3: TGTGCCAGCAGTTCCCATGGACTAGCGGGAGGGATGACAGGCAATGAGCAGTTCTTC. Translated, it gives CASSSHGLAGGMTGNEQFF.

CDR3 in DNA: TGTGCCAGCAGTTACGGGTACTCCCCCAACTACGAGCAGTACTTC. Translating it yields CASSYGYSPNYEQYF. This chain links TRBV6-5 with TRBJ2-7; D remains ambiguous. The CDR3 sequence is 15 residues long. In germline, CDR1 is MNHEY, CDR2 SVGAGI. V was cut by 2 bases and J by 3 bases, with 14 bases left in between.

This clonotype turned up a few times. The chain is built from TRBV7-6 and TRBJ1-2, with unresolved D. Germline values: CDR1 SGHVS, CDR2 FNYEAQ. Trimming took off 0 bases at V and 4 bases at J, with 9 bases between the two ends. CDR3 length: 14 residues. The CDR3 here is CASSLAGLSYGYTF. The CDR3 DNA sequence: TGTGCCAGCAGCTTAGCAGGTCTGAGCTATGGCTACACCTTC.

This clonotype was detected a few times. The chain joins TRBV20-1 to TRBJ1-1; unclear D gene. Trimming removed 3 bases from V and 2 bases from J, with 10 bases in between. The CDR3 has 13 amino acids. The germline gives CDR1 DFQATT, CDR2 SNEGSKA (reference sequence). The CDR3 nucleotides are TGCAGTGCTAGTGAGGGATTTAACACTGAAGCTTTCTTT. Its translation is CSASEGFNTEAFF.

This clonotype has more than one count but fewer than ten. A much bigger clone sits one base away, suggesting this may be a read error. The CDR3, as DNA: TGCGCCAGCAGCCTGGACAGTCAGGAGCAGTACTTC. Translation gives CASSLDSQEQYF. V usage is TRBV5-1 and J usage is TRBJ2-7, with TRBD1 as a possible D gene (6 bases). Trimming shortened V by 4 bases and J by 7 bases, and 12 bases separated the two germline ends. The germline CDR1 and CDR2 sequences are SGHRS and YFSETQ. This CDR3 spans 12 amino acids.

V usage is TRBV18 and J usage is TRBJ2-1; D is unresolved. The CDR3 consists of 14 residues. Germline-derived CDR1 and CDR2 are KGHSH and LQKENI. Trimming cost V 3 bases and J 2 bases, with 8 bases left between them. This CDR3 reads CASSPPETYNEQFF. The DNA for the CDR3 is TGTGCCAGCTCACCCCCCGAGACCTACAATGAGCAGTTCTTC.

As concerns this clonotype: A much larger clone differs from this one at a single base, so this may be a read error. The V call is TRBV27, the J call TRBJ1-1, with D uncertain. The V end lost 6 bases, the J end lost 3 bases, and 8 bases lay between the germline ends. Germline CDR1 reads MNHEY; CDR2 reads SMNVEV (reference sequence). This CDR3 is built from 12 residues. The CDR3 reads CASRTCDTEAFF. The CDR3 region has the DNA TGTGCCAGCAGGACATGCGACACTGAAGCTTTCTTT.

This clonotype was counted ten times or more. The chain joins TRBV24-1 to TRBJ2-1; 13 positions agree with TRBD2. Germline V lookup: CDR1 KGHDR, CDR2 SFDVKD. The trim removed 3 bases at V and 3 bases at J, leaving 1 base unmatched. The CDR3 is made up of 16 amino acids. This chain's CDR3 is CATSDRTSGSYNEQFF. CDR3 coding DNA: TGTGCCACCAGTGATAGGACTAGCGGGAGCTACAATGAGCAGTTCTTC.

In its sample, this clonotype was seen many times. The genes are TRBV6-2 or TRBV6-3 and TRBJ2-7; maybe TRBD2 (6 bases). Germline V gives CDR1 MNHEY, CDR2 SVGEGT. The V gene lost 0 bases and the J gene lost 7 bases, with 13 bases spanning the gap. The CDR3 sequence is 14 residues long. The CDR3 nucleotides are TGTGCCAGCAGTTACTCGAATGGGGCGGGGGAGCAGTACTTC. It specifies CASSYSNGAGEQYF.

This clonotype turned up a few times. It may be a read error: a sequence one base away is much more abundant. The chain recombines TRBV29-1 with TRBJ1-1; TRBD1 might be the D (6 bases). Germline lookup yields CDR1 SQVTM and CDR2 ANQGSEA. The CDR3 length is 13 residues. CDR3 nucleotides: TGCAGCTCCTCGACAGGCATGAACACTGGAGCTTTCTTT. Translation gives CSSSTGMNTGAFF.

This clonotype was found many times. The chain uses TRBV27 and TRBJ2-5; D assignment may be TRBD1 or TRBD2 (5 bases each). This CDR3 has 14 amino acids. Per germline, CDR1 MNHEY and CDR2 SMNVEV (reference sequence). Deletions cut 2 bases from V and 4 bases from J, with 11 bases between. The CDR3 is CASSLMGVGETQYF. In DNA, the CDR3 is TGTGCCAGCAGTTTAATGGGGGTCGGAGAGACCCAGTACTTC.

On this clonotype: The missing conserved phenylalanine or tryptophan at the end of this CDR3 makes a read error likely. The chain carries TRBV4-2 and TRBJ1-1, with TRBD1 as a possible D gene (5 bases). CDR3 size: 14 residues. Trimming pared 0 bases from V and 5 bases from J, leaving 10 bases between. Germline assignment: CDR1 LGHNA and CDR2 YNFKEQ. CDR3 loop: CASSQDKGRTEAFS. CDR3 DNA sequence: TGTGCCAGCAGCCAAGATAAGGGGAGGACTGAAGCTTTCTCT.

This clonotype was counted many times. The chain employs TRBV5-1 and TRBJ2-1; 11 bases are shared with TRBD2. This CDR3 is 15 amino acids long. Germline V CDR1 and CDR2: SGHRS, YFSETQ. V lost 6 bases to trimming and J lost 5 bases; unmatched junction nucleotides: 7. The CDR3 DNA reads TGCGCCAGCACAGGTCTAGCGGGAGGAGACAATGAGCAGTTCTTC. It yields the protein CASTGLAGGDNEQFF.

This clonotype was picked up many times. This rearrangement joins TRBV2 to TRBJ2-2; TRBD1 matches at 10 bases. Germline lookup yields CDR1 SNHLY and CDR2 FYNNEI. J lost 7 bases, V lost 8 bases, and 4 bases had no gene match. The CDR3 is 13 amino acids. In DNA form, the CDR3 reads TGTGCCAGCGGGGACAGGGGACACGGGGAGCTGTTTTTT. Its translation: CASGDRGHGELFF.

This clonotype was observed many times. In nucleotides, the CDR3 is TGCAGCGTTGTTCGGCAGAACTACGAGCAGTACTTC. Its translation: CSVVRQNYEQYF. The V call is TRBV29-1, the J call TRBJ2-7; no reliable D call. The CDR3 runs 12 residues. CDR1 and CDR2 (germline): SQVTM, ANQGSEA. V was trimmed by 4 bases and J by 3 bases, leaving 10 bases between them.

This clonotype was seen at least ten times. J is TRBJ2-5 and V is TRBV27, with 8 bases lining up with TRBD1. V shed 2 bases and J 5 bases; nucleotides not matched to a gene: 7. Germline CDR1 is MNHEY and CDR2 is SMNVEV (reference sequence). There are 15 residues in the CDR3. This CDR3 is CASSLRDQGAETQYF. The CDR3 DNA follows: TGTGCCAGCAGTTTACGAGACCAGGGGGCCGAGACCCAGTACTTC.

This clonotype was seen more than once but under ten times. The chain couples TRBV24-1 to TRBJ2-1; D unresolved. The CDR3 is 15 residues long. In germline, CDR1 is KGHDR, CDR2 SFDVKD. V lost 1 base, J lost 8 bases, and 14 bases lay in between. The CDR3 coding sequence is TGTGCCACCAGTGATTTTGGTGGTCAAGACGATGAGCAGTTCTTC. It codes for CATSDFGGQDDEQFF.

This clonotype was counted only a few times. V gene TRBV5-6 combines with J gene TRBJ1-4; TRBD1 matches at 8 bases. The length of the CDR3 is 14 residues. J gave up 6 bases and V 2 bases, and 3 bases lay outside the gene matches. Looked up from germline, CDR1 is SGHDT and CDR2 is YYEEEE. The CDR3, as DNA: TGTGCCAGCAGCTTCGACAGGGGAGATGAAAAACTGTTTTTT. This encodes CASSFDRGDEKLFF.

This clonotype has a count of ten or more. The rearrangement uses TRBV12-3 or TRBV12-4 and TRBJ2-3; TRBD2 might be the D (6 bases). The CDR3 totals 16 residues. V was trimmed by 7 bases and J by 7 bases, leaving 24 bases between them. The CDR3 DNA follows: TGTGCCAGCAAATCCTTTGGGACTCCACAATCTTATACGCAGTATTTT. Protein product: CASKSFGTPQSYTQYF.